This TCR beta chain was recorded in a study of cytomegalovirus exposure and HLA in healthy donors. Per the germline V gene, CDR1 is SGHDT and CDR2 is YYEEEE. The CDR3 has 11 residues. Trimming took 1 base from V and 8 from J, leaving 4 bases between them. The assay was immunoSEQ multiplex PCR, and TCRdb's table has in-frame clones only and misses some. This table holds 120,000 to 150,000 clones, approximately 88% found once. Study-level findings and limits: The authors listed 180 or so TCR beta chains as cytomegalovirus-associated. Rarity held for most TCR sequences, but there were some public TCRs that occurred in many donors. Later, an analysis found that TCR clusters from the first cohort tended to co-occur in the 110 or so validation repertoires.

Notes on this clone: Its antigen is unidentified.

The donors were in the approximately 120-subject validation cohort; that cohort was separate from the approximately 670-subject first cohort. Sequencing was done on a sample of PBMCs. The V and J genes are TRBV5-6 and TRBJ2-1; D is unclear. This clonotype was obtained from a man aged 18-30 years in good health and CMV-seropositive. The CDR3 DNA sequence: TGTGCCAGCAGCTTGCGTCATGAGCAGTTCTTC. Translated, it gives CASSLRHEQFF.